The clone carrying this TCR beta chain was counted a single time. Time point given: after dendritic cell vaccination, including at tumor progression/relapse. Measured with immunoSEQ multiplex PCR; TCRdb has only the in-frame clones, and not every one. The data hold 50,000 to 70,000 clones, with 70% to 85% observed a single time. The sample originates from a study of glioma-infiltrating T cells after dendritic cell vaccination. CDR1 and CDR2 (germline): MNHEY, SVGAGI. With V trimmed by 5 bases and J by 7 bases, 12 bases remained unmatched. The CDR3 totals 16 residues. The sample in question was blood, obtained after dendritic cell vaccination. The TCR originated in a human donor with glioblastoma. This chain connects TRBV6-5 to TRBJ2-1; the match to TRBD2 covers 9 bases. The CDR3 is CASSNYFAGGLNEQFF. DNA for the CDR3: TGTGCCAGCAGTAACTACTTCGCGGGGGGGCTGAATGAGCAGTTCTTC.